These 10 T cell receptor beta chains were sequenced from one sample in a study of long-term antiretroviral therapy in people with HIV. A v3.0 immunoSEQ assay was performed at survey level. Method: immunoSEQ multiplex PCR; TCRdb's copy keeps in-frame clones and lacks some. The data show 27,000 or so clones, roughly 84% seen once. Sample: unsorted PBMCs, taken 4.8 to 5 years after starting antiretroviral therapy. These receptors were obtained from a middle-aged man with HIV.

This clone was observed a handful of times. V usage is TRBV4-2 and J usage is TRBJ2-7; D possibly corresponds to TRBD2 (5 bases). The CDR3 has 14 amino acids. CDR1 is LGHNA, CDR2 YNFKEQ, per germline. Trimming stripped 4 bases from V and 4 bases from J, with 14 bases between. The CDR3 DNA follows: TGTGCCAGCAGCCCCACCGGGAACTCATACGAGCAGTACTTC. This sequence encodes CASSPTGNSYEQYF.

The sample holds a few counts of this clone. The chain is built from TRBV7-9 and TRBJ1-6; no clear D gene. In germline, CDR1 is SEHNR, CDR2 FQNEAQ (reference sequence). This CDR3 is 14 amino acids long. Trimming took off 1 base at V and 9 bases at J, with 10 bases between the two ends. The DNA of the CDR3 is TGTGCCAGCAGCTTAGATTGGCCGCCTTCACCCCTCCACTTT. Translated: CASSLDWPPSPLHF.

The chain carries TRBV7-2 and TRBJ1-1; no clear D gene. The germline CDR1 and CDR2 sequences are SGHTA and FQGNSA. Trimming took 2 bases from V and 1 from J, leaving 8 bases between them. CDR3 length: 14 residues. CDR3 region: CASSLYDPNTEAFF. The CDR3 DNA follows: TGTGCCAGCAGCTTATACGACCCGAACACTGAAGCTTTCTTT.

This clone has more than one count but fewer than ten. This chain connects TRBV6-5 to TRBJ1-6, with D possibly TRBD1 on 5 matching bases. The germline CDR1 and CDR2 sequences are MNHEY and SVGAGI. The V gene lost 11 bases and the J gene lost 6 bases, with 14 bases spanning the gap. The CDR3 is made up of 13 amino acids. The CDR3 sequence is CAVGGVGNSPLHF. The CDR3 DNA reads as TGTGCCGTTGGGGGAGTGGGTAATTCACCCCTCCACTTT.

The CDR3 sequence: CASSYRHTYEQYF. DNA of the CDR3: TGCGCCAGCAGCTACCGCCACACCTACGAGCAGTACTTC. V gene TRBV4-1 combines with J gene TRBJ2-7; no reliable D call. Germline V CDR1 and CDR2: MGHRA, YSYEKL. V was shortened by 5 bases and J by 2 bases, with 10 bases between the two germline ends. The CDR3 consists of 13 residues.

This chain uses TRBV29-1 with TRBJ2-7; 9 positions agree with TRBD2. There are 16 residues in the CDR3. Trimming cost V 1 base and J 1 base; bases outside gene matches: 8. Per the germline V gene, CDR1 is SQVTM and CDR2 is ANQGSEA. The CDR3 DNA sequence: TGCAGCGTTGAAGGGGGGGCGGGAGGGGGTTCCTACGAGCAGTACTTC. Protein sequence: CSVEGGAGGGSYEQYF.

The chain carries TRBV14 and TRBJ1-1; D call uncertain. This CDR3 region has 16 residues. The V end was cut by 4 bases, the J end by 0 bases, with 15 bases between. Germline V gene sequence: CDR1 SGHDN, CDR2 FVKESK. The CDR3 nucleotides read TGTGCCAGCAGCCCCTTAGGCCGCGGATTGAACACTGAAGCTTTCTTT. Protein product: CASSPLGRGLNTEAFF.

The rearrangement uses TRBV19 and TRBJ1-6, with 8 bases identical to TRBD1. The length of the CDR3 is 15 residues. Germline assignment: CDR1 LNHDA and CDR2 SQIVND (reference sequence). Trimming removed 4 bases from V and 7 bases from J; junction bases left unmatched: 6. The chain's CDR3 is CASSRDDRGNSPLHF. As DNA, the CDR3 is TGTGCCAGTAGTAGAGACGACAGGGGCAATTCACCCCTCCACTTT.

This clone was seen just once. The CDR3 sequence is CASSAGGSSYNEQFF. The DNA of the CDR3 is TGCGCCAGCAGTGCTGGAGGCAGCTCCTACAATGAGCAGTTCTTC. The chain carries TRBV10-2 and TRBJ2-1, with D perhaps matching TRBD2 (5 bases). CDR3 length equals 15 residues. Germline assignment: CDR1 WSHSY and CDR2 SAAADI. V lost 4 bases and J lost 0, with 10 bases in between.

The V gene is TRBV10-3, the J gene TRBJ1-5, with 9 positions matching TRBD1. From germline, CDR1 is ENHRY and CDR2 SYGVKD. The V segment lost 5 bases and the J segment 4 bases; nucleotides outside the gene matches: 6. The CDR3 runs 15 residues. The CDR3 nucleotides are TGTGCCATCAGTACCGGGACAGGGAGTAATCAGCCCCAGCATTTT. Translating gives CAISTGTGSNQPQHF.